This is a list of T cell receptor beta chains from one sample in a study of T cell repertoires in cytomegalovirus infection. These receptors lack a known antigen. TCRdb independently ran MiXCR on the reads; one entry per CDR3 protein. The sample contains about 220,000 distinct CDR3 sequences, 35% to 40% of which appear only once. The sample consisted of CD8+ T cells from cultured PBMCs, taken from culture after CMV antigen stimulation. The receptors originated from a human donor in good health (CMV status not recorded). Some clones in this sample may be carry-over from other donors' samples. Both conserved end residues are trimmed from each CDR3. The order of the fields is D gene, J gene, clone size, V gene, CDR3 protein. The D gene is left open where the match is weak. Clone size is shown for a subset of rows, as once, few, many or a class of expanded clone.

>TRBD1|TRBJ2-2|.|TRBV7-9
ASSSSRDRANTGELF
>TRBD1|TRBJ2-5|.|TRBV19
ASSPGQGNAQY
>.|TRBJ1-1|.|TRBV27
ATSDLNEAF
>.|TRBJ1-5|.|TRBV12-3/TRBV12-4
ASSGPPWLFGNQPQH
>.|TRBJ2-5|.|TRBV27
ASIPQGQETQY
>.|TRBJ1-1|.|TRBV7-2
ASSLNLVRARVPSTEAF
>.|TRBJ2-1|.|TRBV7-2
ASSPGTYNEQF
>.|TRBJ1-5|.|TRBV27
ASSLAIHQPQH
>TRBD2|TRBJ2-5|.|TRBV7-9
ASSSGLAPQETQY
>.|TRBJ2-3|.|TRBV7-8
ASSPKRDTQY
>TRBD2|TRBJ2-7|many|TRBV20-1
SARDPSGGPSYEQY
>.|TRBJ1-4|.|TRBV3-1
ASSRPNEKLF
>.|TRBJ2-1|many|TRBV7-8
ASSLQIRGADRRHYNEQF
>.|TRBJ1-5|.|TRBV7-8
ASTSGWTQPQH
>TRBD2|TRBJ2-1|.|TRBV6-1
ASSVLAAQVEQF
>.|TRBJ1-3|.|TRBV18
ASSPDSLPDSGNTIY
>.|TRBJ2-1|once|TRBV20-1
SAPSPVPQQF
>.|TRBJ2-3|once|TRBV19
ARQVRWSTDTQY
>.|TRBJ1-6|few|TRBV7-8
ASSLRGPHSPLH
>.|TRBJ2-3|few|TRBV7-8
ASSRPPGDFAPIHTDTQY
>.|TRBJ1-2|few|TRBV12-5
ASGLVGASYGYT